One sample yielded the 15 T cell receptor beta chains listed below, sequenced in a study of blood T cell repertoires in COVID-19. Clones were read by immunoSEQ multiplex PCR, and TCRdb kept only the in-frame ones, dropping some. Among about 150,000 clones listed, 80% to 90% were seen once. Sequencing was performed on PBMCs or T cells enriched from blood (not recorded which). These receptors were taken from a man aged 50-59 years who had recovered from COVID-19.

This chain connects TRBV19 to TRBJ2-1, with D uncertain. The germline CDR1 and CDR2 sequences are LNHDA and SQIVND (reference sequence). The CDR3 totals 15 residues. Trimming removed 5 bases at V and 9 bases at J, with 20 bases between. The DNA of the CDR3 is TGTGCCAGTAGTTCCCCTAGAGTAGTTTCACGTGAGCAGTTCTTC. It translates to CASSSPRVVSREQFF.

In DNA, the CDR3 is TGTGCCAGTACCTTAGCGGGACAAGCCAAAAACATTCAGTACTTC. Its translation is CASTLAGQAKNIQYF. V usage is TRBV19 and J usage is TRBJ2-4; TRBD2 matches 8 bases. The J segment lost 0 bases and the V segment lost 7 bases, leaving 5 bases of the junction unmatched. CDR3 size: 15 residues. The germline V gene has CDR1 LNHDA and CDR2 SQIVND (reference sequence).

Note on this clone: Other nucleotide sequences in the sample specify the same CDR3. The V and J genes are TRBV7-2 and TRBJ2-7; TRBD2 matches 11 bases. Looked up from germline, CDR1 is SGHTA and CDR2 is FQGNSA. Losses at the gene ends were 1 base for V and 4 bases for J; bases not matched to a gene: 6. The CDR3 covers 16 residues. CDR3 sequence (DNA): TGTGCCAGCAGCTTAGGGCTAGCGGGAGGCAGGTACGAGCAGTACTTC. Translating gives CASSLGLAGGRYEQYF.

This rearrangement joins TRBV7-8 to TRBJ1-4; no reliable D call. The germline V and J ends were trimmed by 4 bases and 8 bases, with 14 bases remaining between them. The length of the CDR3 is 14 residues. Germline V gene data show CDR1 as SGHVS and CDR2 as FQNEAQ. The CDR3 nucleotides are TGTGCCAGCAGCTACGGAGGAGGTCGCGAAAAACTGTTTTTT. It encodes CASSYGGGREKLFF.

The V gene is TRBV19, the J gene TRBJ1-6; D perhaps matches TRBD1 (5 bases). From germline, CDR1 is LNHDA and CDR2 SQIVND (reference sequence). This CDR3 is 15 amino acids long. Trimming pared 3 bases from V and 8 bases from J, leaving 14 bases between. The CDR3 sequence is CASSMGGLNHSPLHF. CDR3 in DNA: TGTGCCAGTAGTATGGGGGGATTGAACCATTCACCCCTCCACTTT.

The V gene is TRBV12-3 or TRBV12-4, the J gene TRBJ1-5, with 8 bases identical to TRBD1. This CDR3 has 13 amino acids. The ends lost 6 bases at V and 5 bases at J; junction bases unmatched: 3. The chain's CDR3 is CASSQGQDQPQHF. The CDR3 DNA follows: TGTGCCAGCAGCCAGGGACAGGATCAGCCCCAGCATTTT.

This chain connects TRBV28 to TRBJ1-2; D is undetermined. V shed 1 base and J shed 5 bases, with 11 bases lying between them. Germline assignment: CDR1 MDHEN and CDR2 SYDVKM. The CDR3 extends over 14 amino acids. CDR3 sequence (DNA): TGTGCCAGCAGTTTATACGAGGGTTCATATGGCTACACCTTC. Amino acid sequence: CASSLYEGSYGYTF.

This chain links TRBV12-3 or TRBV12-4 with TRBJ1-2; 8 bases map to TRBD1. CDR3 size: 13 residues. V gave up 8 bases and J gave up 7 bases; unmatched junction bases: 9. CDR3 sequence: CASCSHRGSGYTF. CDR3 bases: TGTGCCAGCTGTTCCCACAGGGGGTCTGGCTACACCTTC.

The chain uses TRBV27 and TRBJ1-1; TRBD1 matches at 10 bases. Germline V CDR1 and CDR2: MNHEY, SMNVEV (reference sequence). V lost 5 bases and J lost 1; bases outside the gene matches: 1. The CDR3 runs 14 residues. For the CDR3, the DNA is TGTGCCAGCAGTCGACAGGGGGCGAACACTGAAGCTTTCTTT. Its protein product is CASSRQGANTEAFF.

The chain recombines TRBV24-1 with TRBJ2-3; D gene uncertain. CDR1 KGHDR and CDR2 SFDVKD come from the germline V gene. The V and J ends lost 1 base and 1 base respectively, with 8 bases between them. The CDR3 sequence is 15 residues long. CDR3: CATSDFGARTDTQYF. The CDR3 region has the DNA TGTGCCACCAGTGATTTTGGAGCACGCACAGATACGCAGTATTTT.

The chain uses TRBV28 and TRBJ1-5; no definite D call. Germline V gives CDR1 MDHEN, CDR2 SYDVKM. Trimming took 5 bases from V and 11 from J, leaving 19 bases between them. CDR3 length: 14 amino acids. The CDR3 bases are TGTGCCAGCAGTCCTGCGGGCACCCCGTGGACCCAGCATTTT. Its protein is CASSPAGTPWTQHF.

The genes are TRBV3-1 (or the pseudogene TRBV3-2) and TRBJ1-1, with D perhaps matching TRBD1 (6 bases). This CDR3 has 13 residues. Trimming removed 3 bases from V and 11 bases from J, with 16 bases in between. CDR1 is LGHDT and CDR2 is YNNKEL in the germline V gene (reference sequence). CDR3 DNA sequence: TGTGCCAGCAGCCAGCTCAGGGGAGAAGGGGCTTTCTTT. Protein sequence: CASSQLRGEGAFF.

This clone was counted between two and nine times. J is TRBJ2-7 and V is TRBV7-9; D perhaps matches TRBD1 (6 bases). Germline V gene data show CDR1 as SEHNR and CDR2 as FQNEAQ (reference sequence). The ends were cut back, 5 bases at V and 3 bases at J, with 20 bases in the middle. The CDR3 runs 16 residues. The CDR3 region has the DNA TGTGCCAGCAGCCCACCCAGGGGCGGAAAGGGCTACGAGCAGTACGTC. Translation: CASSPPRGGKGYEQYV.

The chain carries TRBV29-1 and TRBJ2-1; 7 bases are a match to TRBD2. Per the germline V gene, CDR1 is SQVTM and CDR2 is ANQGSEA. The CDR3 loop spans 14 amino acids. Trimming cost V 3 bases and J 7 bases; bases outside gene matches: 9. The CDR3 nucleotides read TGCAGCGTTGAGGAGGGAGGGAGGGCGAATGAGCAGTTCTTC. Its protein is CSVEEGGRANEQFF.

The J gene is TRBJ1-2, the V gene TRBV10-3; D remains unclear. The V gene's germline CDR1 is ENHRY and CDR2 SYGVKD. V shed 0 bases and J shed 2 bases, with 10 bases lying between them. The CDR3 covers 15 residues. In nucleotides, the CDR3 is TGTGCCATCAGTGAGTCCTTTGGCAGGAACTATGGCTACACCTTC. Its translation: CAISESFGRNYGYTF.